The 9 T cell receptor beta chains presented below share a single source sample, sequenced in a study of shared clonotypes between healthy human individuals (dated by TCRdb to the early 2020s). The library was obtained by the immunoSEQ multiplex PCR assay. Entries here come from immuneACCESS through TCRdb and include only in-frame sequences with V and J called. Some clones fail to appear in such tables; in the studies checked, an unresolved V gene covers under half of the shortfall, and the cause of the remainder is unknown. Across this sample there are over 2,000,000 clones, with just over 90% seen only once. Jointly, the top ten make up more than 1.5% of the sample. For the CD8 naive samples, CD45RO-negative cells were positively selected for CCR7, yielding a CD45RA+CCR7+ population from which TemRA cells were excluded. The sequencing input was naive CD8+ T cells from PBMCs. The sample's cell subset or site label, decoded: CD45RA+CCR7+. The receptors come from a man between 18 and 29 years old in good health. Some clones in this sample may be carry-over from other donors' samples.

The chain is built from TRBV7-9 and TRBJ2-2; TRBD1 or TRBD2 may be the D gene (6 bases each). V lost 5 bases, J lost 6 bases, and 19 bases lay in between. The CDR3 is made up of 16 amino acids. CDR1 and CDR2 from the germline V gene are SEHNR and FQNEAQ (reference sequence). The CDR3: CASSPRGDLVAGELFF. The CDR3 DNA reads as TGTGCCAGCAGCCCAAGGGGGGACCTAGTCGCCGGGGAGCTGTTTTTT.

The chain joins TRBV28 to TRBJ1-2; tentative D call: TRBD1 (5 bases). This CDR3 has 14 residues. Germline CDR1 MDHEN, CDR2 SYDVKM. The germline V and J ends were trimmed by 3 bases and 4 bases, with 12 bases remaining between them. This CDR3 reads CASSLFRRGYGYTF. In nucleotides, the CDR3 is TGTGCCAGCAGTTTGTTCAGGAGGGGCTATGGCTACACCTTC.

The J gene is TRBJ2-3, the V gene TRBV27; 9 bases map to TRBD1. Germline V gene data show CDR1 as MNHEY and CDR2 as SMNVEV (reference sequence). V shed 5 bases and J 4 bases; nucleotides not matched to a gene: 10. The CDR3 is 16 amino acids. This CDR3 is CASSPWTGVVADTQYF. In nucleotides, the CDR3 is TGTGCCAGCAGTCCCTGGACAGGGGTGGTAGCAGATACGCAGTATTTT.

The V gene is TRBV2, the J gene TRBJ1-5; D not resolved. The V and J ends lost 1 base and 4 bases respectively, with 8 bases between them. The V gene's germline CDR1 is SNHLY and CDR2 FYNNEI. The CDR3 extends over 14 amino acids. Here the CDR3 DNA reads TGTGCCAGCAGTGAAGATCAGTGGAATCAGCCCCAGCATTTT. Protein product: CASSEDQWNQPQHF.

In DNA form, the CDR3 reads TGTGCCAGCAGCTCCCCAGAATCATGCGAGCAGTACTTC. This codes for CASSSPESCEQYF. The chain combines TRBV7-3 with TRBJ2-7, with no clear D. The V and J ends lost 4 bases and 6 bases respectively, with 13 bases between them. This CDR3 region has 13 residues. Looked up from germline, CDR1 is SGHTA and CDR2 is FQGTGA.

Here the CDR3 reads CASSSHLESTDTQYF. The CDR3 DNA reads as TGTGCCAGCAGTTCCCACCTGGAAAGCACAGATACGCAGTATTTT. The rearrangement links TRBV28 to TRBJ2-3; no clear D gene. CDR1 MDHEN and CDR2 SYDVKM come from the germline V gene. Trimming took off 4 bases at V and 0 bases at J, with 11 bases between the two ends. The CDR3 runs to 15 residues.

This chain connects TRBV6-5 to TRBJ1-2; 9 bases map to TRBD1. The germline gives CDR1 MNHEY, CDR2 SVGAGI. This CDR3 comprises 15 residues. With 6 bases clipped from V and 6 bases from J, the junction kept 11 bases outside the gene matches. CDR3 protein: CASSRSRTGDNGYTF. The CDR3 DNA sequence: TGTGCCAGCAGCCGAAGCCGGACAGGGGATAATGGCTACACCTTC.

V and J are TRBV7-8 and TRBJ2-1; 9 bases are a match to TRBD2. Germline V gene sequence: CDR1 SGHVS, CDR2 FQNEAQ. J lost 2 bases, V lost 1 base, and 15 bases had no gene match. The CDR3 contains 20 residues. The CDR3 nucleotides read TGTGCCAGCAGCTTAGGTTTAGCGGGAGACTCCGTGATTCCCTACAATGAGCAGTTCTTC. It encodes CASSLGLAGDSVIPYNEQFF. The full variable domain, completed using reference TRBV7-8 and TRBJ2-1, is GAGVSQSPRYKVAKRGQDVALRCDPISGHVSLFWYQQALGQGPEFLTYFQNEAQLDKSGLPSDRFFAERPEGSVSTLKIQRTQQEDSAVYLCASSLGLAGDSVIPYNEQFFGPGTRLTVL.

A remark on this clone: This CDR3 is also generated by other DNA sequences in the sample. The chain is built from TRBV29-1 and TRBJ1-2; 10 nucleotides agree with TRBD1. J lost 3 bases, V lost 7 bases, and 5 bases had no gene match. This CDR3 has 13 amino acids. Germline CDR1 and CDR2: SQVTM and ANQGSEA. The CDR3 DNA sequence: TGCAGCGCCCGGGACAGGGGAGACTATGGCTACACCTTC. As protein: CSARDRGDYGYTF.